This TCR beta chain was recorded in a study of T cells after yellow fever vaccination. Comments on this clonotype: A much larger clone sits a single nucleotide away, making a read error possible.

The CDR3 covers 14 residues. V was clipped by 6 bases and J by 5 bases; unmatched bases: 11. Per germline, CDR1 DFQATT and CDR2 SNEGSKA (reference sequence). TCRdb reprocessed the 5' RACE reads via MiXCR and lists one record per CDR3 protein. The table lists 110,000 to 150,000 distinct CDR3 sequences, about 7% of them singletons. Specimen: CD4+ T cells sorted from PBMCs, collected 10 days after the yellow fever booster vaccination. The sequence derives from a man aged 30-40 years who received the YFV17D yellow fever vaccine. The gene calls are TRBV20-1 and TRBJ2-3; TRBD2 agrees at 7 bases. DNA of the CDR3: TGCAGTGCAACCCGAGCGGGACCCATAGATACGCAGTATTTT. It translates to CSATRAGPIDTQYF.